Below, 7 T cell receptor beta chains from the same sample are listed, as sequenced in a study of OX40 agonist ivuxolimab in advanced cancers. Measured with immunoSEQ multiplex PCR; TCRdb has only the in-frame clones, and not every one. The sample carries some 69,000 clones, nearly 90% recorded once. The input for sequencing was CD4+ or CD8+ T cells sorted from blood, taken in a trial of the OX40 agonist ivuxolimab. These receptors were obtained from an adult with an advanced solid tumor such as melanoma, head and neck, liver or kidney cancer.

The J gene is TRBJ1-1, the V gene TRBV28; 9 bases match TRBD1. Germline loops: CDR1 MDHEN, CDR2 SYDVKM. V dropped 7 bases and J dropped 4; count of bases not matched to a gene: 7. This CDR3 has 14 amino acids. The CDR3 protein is CASKRDRVGTEAFF. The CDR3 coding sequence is TGTGCCAGCAAACGGGACAGGGTGGGCACTGAAGCTTTCTTT.

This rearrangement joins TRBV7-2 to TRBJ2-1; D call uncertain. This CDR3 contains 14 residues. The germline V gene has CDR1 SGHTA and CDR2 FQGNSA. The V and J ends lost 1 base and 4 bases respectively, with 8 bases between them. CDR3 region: CASSLVADYNEQFF. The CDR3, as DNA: TGTGCCAGCAGCTTAGTGGCAGATTACAATGAGCAGTTCTTC.

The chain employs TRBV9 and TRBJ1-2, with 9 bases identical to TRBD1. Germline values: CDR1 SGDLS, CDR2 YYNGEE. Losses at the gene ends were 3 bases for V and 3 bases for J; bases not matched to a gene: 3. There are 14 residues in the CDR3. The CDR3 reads CASSADRGDYGYTF. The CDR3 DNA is TGTGCCAGCAGCGCAGACAGGGGGGACTATGGCTACACCTTC.

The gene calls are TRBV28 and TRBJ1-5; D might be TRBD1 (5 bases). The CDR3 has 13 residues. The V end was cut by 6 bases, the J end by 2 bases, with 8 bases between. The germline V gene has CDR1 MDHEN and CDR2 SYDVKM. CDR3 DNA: TGTGCCAGCAGGAGGGACGGCAATCAGCCCCAGCATTTT. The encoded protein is CASRRDGNQPQHF.

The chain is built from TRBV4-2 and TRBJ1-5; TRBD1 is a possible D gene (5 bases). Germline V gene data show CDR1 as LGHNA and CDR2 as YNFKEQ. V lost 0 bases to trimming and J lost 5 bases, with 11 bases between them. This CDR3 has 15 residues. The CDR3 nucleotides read TGTGCCAGCAGCCAAGATCCCTTAGGGGATCAGCCCCAGCATTTT. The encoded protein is CASSQDPLGDQPQHF.

The chain's CDR3 is CASRTGQESYNEQFF. The CDR3 bases are TGTGCCAGCAGGACGGGACAGGAATCCTACAATGAGCAGTTCTTC. This chain links TRBV5-4 with TRBJ2-1, with 8 bases that match TRBD1. Per the germline V gene, CDR1 is SGHNT and CDR2 is YYREEE (reference sequence). V was clipped by 5 bases and J by 1 base; unmatched bases: 5. The CDR3 extends over 15 amino acids.

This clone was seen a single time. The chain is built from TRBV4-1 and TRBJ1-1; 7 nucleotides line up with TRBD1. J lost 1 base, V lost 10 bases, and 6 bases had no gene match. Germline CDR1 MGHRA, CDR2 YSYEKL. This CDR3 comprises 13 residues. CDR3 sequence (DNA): TGCGCCACGACGGGACAGAGGAACACTGAAGCTTTCTTT. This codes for CATTGQRNTEAFF.